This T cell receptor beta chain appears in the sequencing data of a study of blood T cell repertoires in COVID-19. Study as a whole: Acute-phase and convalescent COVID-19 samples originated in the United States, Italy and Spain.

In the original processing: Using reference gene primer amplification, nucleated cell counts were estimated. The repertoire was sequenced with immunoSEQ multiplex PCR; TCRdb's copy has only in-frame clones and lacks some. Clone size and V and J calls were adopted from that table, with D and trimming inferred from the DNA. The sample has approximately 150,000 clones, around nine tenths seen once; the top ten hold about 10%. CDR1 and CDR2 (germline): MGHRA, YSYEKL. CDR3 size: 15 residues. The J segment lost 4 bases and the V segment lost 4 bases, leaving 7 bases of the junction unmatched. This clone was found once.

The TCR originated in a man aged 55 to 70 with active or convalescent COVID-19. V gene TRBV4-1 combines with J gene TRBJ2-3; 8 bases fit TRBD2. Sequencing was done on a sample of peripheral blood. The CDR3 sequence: CASSLSGTRSDTQYF. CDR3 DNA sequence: TGCGCCAGCAGCCTCTCTGGGACTAGGTCAGATACGCAGTATTTT.